This is a list of T cell receptor beta chains from one sample in a study of control samples from healthy donors and cancer patients. Generated by immunoSEQ multiplex PCR, the TCRdb table keeps only in-frame clones and is missing some. The sample has some 140,000 clones, roughly 86% seen once. Sequences were obtained from PBMCs. The source is a man in his fifties or sixties with head and neck cancer. Each CDR3 is given with its conserved first and last residue.

>TRBV19|TRBJ1-2
CASRISTGTGTDYGYTF
>TRBV5-1|TRBJ2-1
CASSLWSANEQFF
>TRBV2|TRBJ1-6
CASNPQSSYNSPLHF
>TRBV5-5|TRBJ1-3
CASSLWGGDTIYF
>TRBV29-1|TRBJ2-7
CSVFSGAYEQYF
>TRBV3-1/TRBV3-2|TRBJ2-7
CASSPSSYEQYF
>TRBV5-4|TRBJ2-1
CASSFGLGGGVSNEQFF
>TRBV19|TRBJ2-2
CASSIGELAGGTPGELFF
>TRBV7-9|TRBJ1-1
CASSPILWGEVRGNTEAFF
>TRBV10-3|TRBJ1-5
CASRDVKDQPQHF
>TRBV6-5|TRBJ1-1
CASVWDRGEAFF
>TRBV10-3|TRBJ1-1
CAISEFTQAFF
>TRBV24-1|TRBJ2-3
CATSDLDRAVVYF
>TRBV27|TRBJ2-3
CASSYWGTDTQYF